What follows are 19 T cell receptor beta chains derived from one specimen sequenced in a study of blood T cells in healthy people across ages. Together with a sample-barcoded 5' primer, a J-beta primer mix was included in a second PCR lasting roughly 7 to 11 cycles. One entry per CDR3 protein results from TCRdb running MiXCR on the 5' RACE reads. Here the sample spans about 1.1 million distinct CDR3 sequences, under 40% being singletons. Sequenced: blood. The source of these receptors is a man younger than 35 in good health.

This chain connects TRBV9 to TRBJ1-2, with D tentatively TRBD1 (5 bases). V lost 0 bases to trimming and J lost 4 bases, with 13 bases between them. Germline-derived CDR1 and CDR2 are SGDLS and YYNGEE. The CDR3 length is 15 residues. The CDR3 reads CASSVADEGRYGYTF. The CDR3, as DNA: TGTGCCAGCAGCGTAGCTGATGAGGGGCGCTATGGCTACACCTTC.

The CDR3 bases are TGTGCCAGCAGCTTTTCTTACAGGGCAACTAATGAAAAACTGTTTTTT. Amino acids: CASSFSYRATNEKLFF. The chain links TRBV7-8 to TRBJ1-4, with D possibly being TRBD1 (6 bases). With 3 bases removed from V and 0 bases from J, the gap between germline ends came to 11 bases. This CDR3 has 16 amino acids. CDR1 is SGHVS and CDR2 is FQNEAQ in the germline V gene.

The gene calls are TRBV5-1 and TRBJ2-2; D is uncertain. Germline CDR1 and CDR2: SGHRS and YFSETQ. CDR3 length equals 14 residues. V shed 4 bases and J shed 1 base, with 8 bases lying between them. CDR3 sequence: CASSLTWNTGELFF. CDR3 nucleotides: TGCGCCAGCAGCCTCACATGGAACACCGGGGAGCTGTTTTTT.

This sequence joins TRBV6-1 and TRBJ2-1; D ambiguous. The CDR3 consists of 13 residues. Trimming stripped 5 bases from V and 8 bases from J, with 13 bases between. CDR1 and CDR2 (germline): MNHNS, SASEGT. The CDR3 bases are TGTGCCAGCAGTAAAGACTCTCCGGATGAGCAGTTCTTC. Its translation is CASSKDSPDEQFF.

As to this clonotype: This may be a read error, as it is one base from a much larger clone. V usage is TRBV5-1 and J usage is TRBJ2-3, with a tentative D call TRBD2 (6 bases). Germline loops: CDR1 SGHRS, CDR2 YFSETQ. This CDR3 contains 14 residues. The CDR3 nucleotides are TGCGCCAGCAGCTTAATGACTAGTACAGGTACGCAGTATTTT. This gives the protein CASSLMTSTGTQYF.

V is TRBV11-2 and J is TRBJ1-1; the match to TRBD1 covers 7 bases. The V segment lost 0 bases and the J segment 12 bases; nucleotides outside the gene matches: 7. Germline V CDR1 and CDR2: SGHAT, FQNNGV. The CDR3 spans 13 residues. CDR3 DNA sequence: TGTGCCAGCAGCTTAGATGGGTTGGGACAGCCTTTCTTT. Translated, it gives CASSLDGLGQPFF.

As to this clonotype: This may be a read error: a much more frequent sequence differs by one nucleotide. The rearrangement joins TRBV5-1 to TRBJ1-5; no firm D call. V gave up 4 bases and J gave up 7 bases, with 18 bases separating them. There are 15 residues in the CDR3. Germline V gives CDR1 SGHRS, CDR2 YFSETQ. The CDR3 DNA reads TGCGCCAGCAGCCATGGAACAGAACCCAAGCAGCCCCAGCATTTT. Translated: CASSHGTEPKQPQHF.

This clonotype has more than one count but fewer than ten. J is TRBJ2-6 and V is TRBV7-2; tentatively, D is TRBD1 (5 bases). V shed 0 bases and J shed 0 bases, with 12 bases lying between them. This CDR3 has 18 amino acids. CDR1 is SGHTA and CDR2 is FQGNSA in the germline V gene. The CDR3 loop is CASSLASTARSGANVLTF. DNA for the CDR3: TGTGCCAGCAGCTTAGCCTCGACAGCGCGCTCTGGGGCCAACGTCCTGACTTTC.

This clonotype was counted a few times. This chain links TRBV20-1 with TRBJ2-7; 7 nucleotides align to TRBD1. Trimming removed 3 bases from V and 7 bases from J; junction bases left unmatched: 12. The germline V gene encodes CDR1 DFQATT and CDR2 SNEGSKA (reference sequence). The CDR3 totals 14 residues. The CDR3 spells CSASDGTVYNEQYF. The CDR3 DNA reads TGCAGTGCTAGTGACGGGACAGTCTACAATGAGCAGTACTTC.

The chain combines TRBV28 with TRBJ2-6, with 7 bases matching TRBD2. With V trimmed by 2 bases and J by 1 base, 8 bases remained unmatched. CDR3 length: 18 amino acids. Germline V lookup: CDR1 MDHEN, CDR2 SYDVKM. In nucleotides, the CDR3 is TGTGCCAGCAGTTTACGGCGGGACTATTCTTCTGGGGCCAACGTCCTGACTTTC. Translating it yields CASSLRRDYSSGANVLTF.

The chain recombines TRBV2 with TRBJ2-7; 9 bases agree with TRBD2. Per the germline V gene, CDR1 is SNHLY and CDR2 is FYNNEI. The ends lost 5 bases at V and 7 bases at J; junction bases unmatched: 15. This CDR3 is 16 amino acids long. The CDR3: CASSRSSGSSYNEQYF. CDR3 DNA sequence: TGTGCCAGCAGTCGAAGTAGCGGGAGCTCCTACAATGAGCAGTACTTC.

The chain combines TRBV14 with TRBJ2-7; D remains ambiguous. Trimming cost V 4 bases and J 6 bases, with 13 bases left between them. The CDR3 runs to 13 residues. Germline V gene lookup returns CDR1 SGHDN and CDR2 FVKESK. CDR3 nucleotide sequence: TGTGCCAGCAGCCCCGGACCGTCTGGCGAGCAGTACTTC. This translates into CASSPGPSGEQYF.

J is TRBJ1-2 and V is TRBV5-6, with D hard to call. V shed 1 base and J shed 2 bases, with 9 bases lying between them. This CDR3 has 14 amino acids. Germline CDR1 and CDR2: SGHDT and YYEEEE. The CDR3 spells CASSLTPVNYGYTF. In DNA form, the CDR3 reads TGTGCCAGCAGCTTGACCCCGGTCAACTATGGCTACACCTTC. The full variable domain, rest sourced from reference TRBV5-6 and TRBJ1-2, is DAGVTQSPTHLIKTRGQQVTLRCSPKSGHDTVSWYQQALGQGPQFIFQYYEEEERQRGNFPDRFSGHQFPNYSSELNVNALLLGDSALYLCASSLTPVNYGYTFGSGTRLTVV.

The gene calls are TRBV18 and TRBJ2-4; a possible D gene is TRBD1 (5 bases). The germline V gene has CDR1 KGHSH and CDR2 LQKENI. The CDR3 runs 18 residues. V lost 3 bases to trimming and J lost 3 bases, with 21 bases between them. The CDR3 DNA sequence: TGTGCCAGCTCACCCGTAGGAGTCCCAGGGTGGGTCAAAAACATTCAGTACTTC. This translates into CASSPVGVPGWVKNIQYF.

The chain recombines TRBV5-1 with TRBJ2-6; no firm D call. CDR3 length: 16 amino acids. Trimming stripped 0 bases from V and 3 bases from J, with 10 bases between. The germline CDR1 and CDR2 sequences are SGHRS and YFSETQ. As DNA, the CDR3 is TGCGCCAGCAGCTTGGCGATGCCTGGTGGGGCCAACGTCCTGACTTTC. Residues: CASSLAMPGGANVLTF.

The rearrangement joins TRBV6-2 or TRBV6-3 to TRBJ2-4; D is possibly TRBD1 (6 bases). The end of the DNA aligns better with TRBJ2-7, so the J call may be wrong. Germline assignment: CDR1 MNHEY and CDR2 SVGEGT. There are 15 residues in the CDR3. CDR3 coding DNA: TGTGCCAGCAGCCCAACTCCAACAGGGTTCGGCGAGCAGTACTTC. Its translation: CASSPTPTGFGEQYF.

Concerning this clonotype: At one of its ends the junction is not consistent with the germline gene, which may arise from a read error. The chain employs TRBV18 and TRBJ2-1, with D unresolved. Per germline, CDR1 KGHSH and CDR2 LQKENI. The CDR3 totals 13 residues. This CDR3 reads CASSPPNDNELFF. The CDR3 DNA reads TGTGCCAGCTCACCACCCAATGACAATGAGCTGTTCTTC.

On this clonotype: This may be a read error, as it is one base from a much larger clone. The V gene is TRBV4-2, the J gene TRBJ2-1; 7 bases map to TRBD1. From germline, CDR1 is LGHNA and CDR2 YNFKEQ. V lost 2 bases, J lost 8 bases, and 6 bases stayed unmatched. This CDR3 comprises 14 residues. The CDR3 DNA sequence: TGTGCCAGCAGCCAACCGGGACAGCTTGATGAGCAGTTCTTC. It translates to CASSQPGQLDEQFF.

This clonotype was counted a few times. V gene TRBV20-1 combines with J gene TRBJ1-5; TRBD1 aligns across 11 bases. Germline lookup yields CDR1 DFQATT and CDR2 SNEGSKA (reference sequence). CDR3 length: 17 amino acids. The trim removed 4 bases at V and 0 bases at J, leaving 8 bases unmatched. The DNA of the CDR3 is TGCAGTGCTACTCCGGGACAGGGGGATTATAGCAATCAGCCCCAGCATTTT. Protein product: CSATPGQGDYSNQPQHF.